The 21 T cell receptor beta chains given below trace back to one sample, sequenced in a study of neurological immune-mediated disorders. TCRdb reanalysed the 5' RACE reads using MiXCR and keeps one entry per CDR3 protein. The table has more than 15,000 distinct CDR3 sequences, over 12% seen once. The sequencing sample was made of PBMCs. These receptors originate from a man aged 55 to 70 with HTLV-1-associated myelopathy (HAM/TSP).

This clonotype appeared many times. This chain uses TRBV7-2 with TRBJ2-5, with D perhaps matching TRBD1 (5 bases). V lost 6 bases and J 0 bases, leaving 11 bases between the germline ends. Germline V gene sequence: CDR1 SGHTA, CDR2 FQGNSA. The CDR3 covers 14 residues. CDR3 loop: CASRGRQYQETQYF. DNA of the CDR3: TGTGCCAGCAGGGGAAGACAGTACCAAGAGACCCAGTACTTC.

This clonotype was counted a few times. The chain carries TRBV28 and TRBJ2-3; TRBD2 aligns across 12 bases. The J segment lost 4 bases and the V segment lost 10 bases, leaving 6 bases of the junction unmatched. The germline V gene encodes CDR1 MDHEN and CDR2 SYDVKM. The length of the CDR3 is 14 residues. The CDR3 reads CATRLAGAPDTQYF. The CDR3 coding sequence is TGTGCCACTAGACTAGCGGGGGCCCCAGATACGCAGTATTTT. Variable domain in full (rest from reference TRBV28 and TRBJ2-3): DVKVTQSSRYLVKRTGEKVFLECVQDMDHENMFWYRQDPGLGLRLIYFSYDVKMKEKGDIPEGYSVSREKKERFSLILESASTNQTSMYLCATRLAGAPDTQYFGPGTRLTVL.

This rearrangement joins TRBV5-1 to TRBJ2-7; 9 nucleotides agree with TRBD1. Germline lookup yields CDR1 SGHRS and CDR2 YFSETQ. This CDR3 is 16 amino acids long. V was pared by 4 bases and J by 2 bases, with 10 bases of the junction left unmatched. The CDR3 DNA reads TGCGCCAGCAGCCCGGACAGGGGACTAATGGCCTACGAGCAGTACTTC. It encodes CASSPDRGLMAYEQYF. The full variable domain, with the rest looked up from reference TRBV5-1 and TRBJ2-7, is KAGVTQTPRYLIKTRGQQVTLSCSPISGHRSVSWYQQTPGQGLQFLFEYFSETQRNKGNFPGRFSGRQFSNSRSEMNVSTLELGDSALYLCASSPDRGLMAYEQYFGPGTRLTVT.

This clonotype was found many times. V is TRBV21-1 and J is TRBJ2-3; the table's D call, TRBD1, has no DNA check behind it. TRBV21-1 is a pseudogene locus. The CDR3 has 14 residues. As DNA, the CDR3 is TGTGCCAGCCTCTACACAGGGGAGGGAGATACGCAGTATTTT. Its protein is CASLYTGEGDTQYF.

In its sample, this clonotype was seen many times. This chain uses TRBV7-9 with TRBJ2-7; D is undetermined. V lost 5 bases and J lost 5, with 16 bases in between. Per the germline V gene, CDR1 is SEHNR and CDR2 is FQNEAQ (reference sequence). The CDR3 has 14 residues. The CDR3 loop is CASSTPMAGDEQYF. The CDR3 region has the DNA TGTGCCAGCAGCACCCCGATGGCCGGAGACGAGCAGTACTTC.

This clonotype has ten or more counts. The chain has TRBV10-3 and TRBJ2-1, with a tentative D call TRBD1 (6 bases). This CDR3 region has 13 residues. The germline V gene has CDR1 ENHRY and CDR2 SYGVKD. The V and J ends lost 7 bases and 7 bases respectively, with 14 bases between them. CDR3 DNA sequence: TGTGCCATCACCCGGGACACGGCTAATGAGCAGTTCTTC. Amino acids: CAITRDTANEQFF.

To note about this clonotype: At one boundary the junction diverges from the germline segment, which might be a read error. The DNA of the CDR3 is TGCGCCAGCAGCCGGGGACGGGTCGAAGATACGCGGTATTTT. This gives the protein CASSRGRVEDTRYF. The chain employs TRBV5-1 and TRBJ2-3, with D perhaps TRBD1 or TRBD2 (5 bases each). The CDR3 has 14 amino acids. Germline V gene sequence: CDR1 SGHRS, CDR2 YFSETQ. The variable domain in full, with the rest retrieved from reference TRBV5-1 and TRBJ2-3, is KAGVTQTPRYLIKTRGQQVTLSCSPISGHRSVSWYQQTPGQGLQFLFEYFSETQRNKGNFPGRFSGRQFSNSRSEMNVSTLELGDSALYLCASSRGRVEDTRYFGPGTRLTVL.

The chain links TRBV5-1 to TRBJ2-3; D uncertain. Per germline, CDR1 SGHRS and CDR2 YFSETQ. The CDR3 spans 14 residues. V gave up 5 bases and J gave up 1 base, with 11 bases separating them. CDR3 region: CASSSSQGTDTQYF. The DNA of the CDR3 is TGCGCCAGCAGTTCCTCACAAGGCACAGATACGCAGTATTTT.

The J gene is TRBJ2-5, the V gene TRBV12-3 or TRBV12-4, with a tentative D call TRBD2 (7 bases). The CDR3 extends over 15 amino acids. Trimming took off 6 bases at V and 4 bases at J, with 18 bases between the two ends. DNA for the CDR3: TGTGCCAGCAGCCCCGTTCTGGGGGGGGCAGAGACCCAGTACTTC. This translates into CASSPVLGGAETQYF.

Within the sample, this clonotype is medium-sized. The chain carries TRBV7-2 and TRBJ2-5; 7 nucleotides match TRBD2. The V gene end was trimmed by 0 bases and the J gene end by 7 bases; junction bases not matched to a gene: 8. The CDR3 loop spans 15 amino acids. Germline loops: CDR1 SGHTA, CDR2 FQGNSA. CDR3 nucleotides: TGTGCCAGCAGCTTAGCCAGCGGGGAATGGGGGACCCAGTACTTC. Translating it yields CASSLASGEWGTQYF. Full variable domain (rest looked up from reference TRBV7-2 and TRBJ2-5): GAGVSQSPSNKVTEKGKDVELRCDPISGHTALYWYRQSLGQGLEFLIYFQGNSAPDKSGLPSDRFSAERTGGSVSTLTIQRTQQEDSAVYLCASSLASGEWGTQYFGPGTRLLVL.

This clonotype was detected a few times. CDR3 loop: CASSESGLTGGETQYF. The CDR3 nucleotides read TGTGCCAGCAGTGAATCGGGCCTCACGGGCGGGGAGACCCAGTACTTC. The chain uses TRBV2 and TRBJ2-5; D might be TRBD2 (5 bases). V was clipped by 2 bases and J by 5 bases, with 18 bases between them. The length of the CDR3 is 16 residues. Germline CDR1 and CDR2: SNHLY and FYNNEI.

Ten or more counts support this clonotype. The chain links TRBV7-3 to TRBJ2-2; 7 nucleotides match TRBD1. CDR1 and CDR2 (germline): SGHTA, FQGTGA. Unmatched junction bases numbered 3, after V lost 5 bases and J lost 0 bases. The CDR3 is made up of 15 amino acids. The CDR3 DNA follows: TGTGCCAGCAGCATTCAGGGGGCGAACACCGGGGAGCTGTTTTTT. It translates to CASSIQGANTGELFF.

Points on this clonotype: A clone one base away is much larger, so this may be a read error. The rearrangement joins TRBV3-1 to TRBJ1-1; no firm D call. The CDR3 runs 13 residues. Germline V CDR1 and CDR2: LGHDT, YNNKEL (reference sequence). Here the CDR3 DNA reads TGTGCCAGCAGCCAACTACTGAACTCTGAAGCTTTCTTT. This sequence encodes CASSQLLNSEAFF.

This clonotype was found many times. The rearrangement joins TRBV18 to TRBJ2-5; D is unclear. CDR3 length: 13 residues. V gave up 2 bases and J gave up 3 bases, with 7 bases separating them. Germline-derived CDR1 and CDR2 are KGHSH and LQKENI. CDR3: CASSPGAKETQYF. CDR3 nucleotide sequence: TGTGCCAGCTCACCAGGCGCCAAAGAGACCCAGTACTTC.

This clonotype was counted at least ten times. The chain employs TRBV10-3 and TRBJ2-3; TRBD1 matches at 9 bases. With V trimmed by 4 bases and J by 4 bases, 6 bases remained unmatched. The CDR3 contains 15 residues. Germline CDR1 is ENHRY and CDR2 is SYGVKD. The CDR3 region is CAISVTGTGSDTQYF. In DNA, the CDR3 is TGTGCCATCAGTGTGACCGGGACAGGGTCAGATACGCAGTATTTT.

This clonotype occurred many times. This chain uses TRBV5-1 with TRBJ2-2, with 7 bases matching TRBD1. Germline CDR1 and CDR2: SGHRS and YFSETQ. The junction had 3 bases not matched to a gene; V was cut back by 4 bases and J by 3 bases. There are 14 residues in the CDR3. CDR3 residues: CASSPGTDTGELFF. The CDR3 bases are TGCGCCAGCAGCCCGGGGACAGACACCGGGGAGCTGTTTTTT.

This clonotype has at least ten counts. The chain uses TRBV7-3 and TRBJ2-2; the D gene could be TRBD1 or TRBD2 (5 bases each). The CDR3 spans 16 residues. The V gene lost 5 bases and the J gene lost 5 bases, with 18 bases spanning the gap. Germline loops: CDR1 SGHTA, CDR2 FQGTGA. The CDR3: CASSLGVASNTGELFF. CDR3 in DNA: TGTGCCAGCAGCCTAGGGGTAGCGTCAAATACCGGGGAGCTGTTTTTT.

This clonotype was observed at least ten times. The V call is TRBV20-1, the J call TRBJ1-5; 8 bases are shared with TRBD1. Trimming at V came to 6 bases and at J to 6 bases, leaving 10 bases not matched to a gene. Germline V CDR1 and CDR2: DFQATT, SNEGSKA (reference sequence). There are 14 residues in the CDR3. The CDR3 region is CSAYSTGVGQPQHF. The CDR3 DNA reads TGCAGTGCCTACTCGACAGGGGTGGGTCAGCCCCAGCATTTT.

This clonotype was seen ten or more times. The chain couples TRBV5-1 to TRBJ2-4, with 7 bases identical to TRBD1. Trimming removed 0 bases from V and 0 bases from J; junction bases left unmatched: 9. The CDR3 totals 18 residues. From germline, CDR1 is SGHRS and CDR2 YFSETQ. CDR3 nucleotides: TGCGCCAGCAGCTTGGAGGGACAGCCGGAACTAGCCAAAAACATTCAGTACTTC. It specifies CASSLEGQPELAKNIQYF.

By share of the sample, this clonotype is medium-sized. The chain carries TRBV20-1 and TRBJ2-5; 16 bases are a match to TRBD2. The V gene end was trimmed by 6 bases and the J gene end by 0 bases; junction bases not matched to a gene: 4. The germline V gene has CDR1 DFQATT and CDR2 SNEGSKA (reference sequence). The CDR3 sequence is 16 residues long. The chain's CDR3 is CSAKGLAGGNQETQYF. In nucleotides, the CDR3 is TGCAGTGCAAAGGGACTAGCGGGGGGGAACCAAGAGACCCAGTACTTC.

In this sample, this clonotype turned up many times. This chain uses TRBV20-1 with TRBJ2-5, with a weak D call TRBD1 (6 bases). This CDR3 region has 14 residues. From germline, CDR1 is DFQATT and CDR2 SNEGSKA (reference sequence). Trimming stripped 3 bases from V and 4 bases from J, with 15 bases between. The DNA for the CDR3 is TGCAGTGCTAGGAGGGGTGGGGGCGGAGAGACCCAGTACTTC. It yields the protein CSARRGGGGETQYF.